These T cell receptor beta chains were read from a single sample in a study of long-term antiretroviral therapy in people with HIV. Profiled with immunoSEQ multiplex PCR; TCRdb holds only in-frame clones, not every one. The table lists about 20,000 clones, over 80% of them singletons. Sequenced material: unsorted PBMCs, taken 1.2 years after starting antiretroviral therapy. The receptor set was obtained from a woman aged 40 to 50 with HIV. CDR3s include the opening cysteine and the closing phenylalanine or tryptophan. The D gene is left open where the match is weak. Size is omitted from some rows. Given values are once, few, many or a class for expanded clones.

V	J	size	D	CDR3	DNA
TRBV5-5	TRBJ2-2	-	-	CASSLGQPSNTGELFF	TGTGCCAGCAGCTTGGGGCAGCCCTCAAACACCGGGGAGCTGTTTTTT
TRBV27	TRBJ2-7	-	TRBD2	CASSLPNPGLAGGLGSYEQYF	TGTGCCAGCAGTTTACCTAATCCGGGACTAGCGGGAGGGTTAGGGTCCTACGAGCAGTACTTC
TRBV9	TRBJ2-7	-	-	CASSVAGASYEQYF	TGTGCCAGCAGCGTAGCAGGGGCGTCCTACGAGCAGTACTTC
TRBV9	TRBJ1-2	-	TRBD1	CASSGTGGGYTF	TGTGCCAGCAGCGGGACAGGAGGTGGCTACACCTTC
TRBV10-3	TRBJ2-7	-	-	CAISEALAHEQYF	TGTGCCATCAGTGAAGCGCTAGCCCACGAGCAGTACTTC
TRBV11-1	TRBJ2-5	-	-	CASSSRRETQYF	TGTGCCAGCAGCTCTAGACGGGAGACCCAGTACTTC
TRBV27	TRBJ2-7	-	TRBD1	CASSLGQAFEQYF	TGTGCCAGCAGTCTGGGACAGGCCTTCGAGCAGTACTTC
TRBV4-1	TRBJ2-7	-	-	CASSQVQSSYEQYF	TGCGCCAGCAGCCAAGTTCAGAGCTCCTACGAGCAGTACTTC
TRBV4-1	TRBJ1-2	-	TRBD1	CASSRGTGDGYTF	TGCGCCAGCAGCCGAGGGACAGGGGATGGCTACACCTTC
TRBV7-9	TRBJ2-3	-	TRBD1	CASSPRTGSTDTQYF	TGTGCCAGCAGCCCCCGGACAGGAAGCACAGATACGCAGTATTTT
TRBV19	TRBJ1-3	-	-	CASHRQSSGNTIYF	TGTGCCAGCCATCGTCAGAGCTCTGGAAACACCATATATTTT
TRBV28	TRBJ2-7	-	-	CASSFTGGSKYEQYF	TGTGCCAGCAGTTTTACTGGGGGTAGTAAGTACGAGCAGTACTTC
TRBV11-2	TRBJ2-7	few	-	CASSLGVAMGEQYF	TGTGCCAGCAGCTTAGGCGTGGCTATGGGTGAGCAGTACTTC
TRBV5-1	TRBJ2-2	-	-	CASSLGGGELFF	TGCGCCAGCAGCTTAGGCGGTGGGGAGCTGTTTTTT
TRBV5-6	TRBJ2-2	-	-	CASSLGGNTGELFF	TGTGCCAGCAGCTTGGGTGGGAACACCGGGGAGCTGTTTTTT
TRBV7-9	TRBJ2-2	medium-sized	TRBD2	CASSPRYSSGSGTGELFF	TGTGCCAGCAGCCCACGATACAGTAGCGGGAGTGGTACCGGGGAGCTGTTTTTT
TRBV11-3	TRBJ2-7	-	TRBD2	CASDSPWAGGPGCPYEQYF	TGTGCCAGCGATTCCCCGTGGGCGGGAGGGCCGGGGTGTCCCTACGAGCAGTACTTC
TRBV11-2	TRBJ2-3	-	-	CASSLGWEASELTDTQYF	TGTGCCAGCAGCTTAGGGTGGGAGGCTAGCGAGCTTACAGATACGCAGTATTTT
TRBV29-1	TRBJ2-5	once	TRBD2	CSVGGLAGHQETQYF	TGCAGCGTTGGGGGACTAGCGGGGCACCAAGAGACCCAGTACTTC
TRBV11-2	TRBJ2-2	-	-	CASSRRDSNTGELFF	TGTGCCAGCAGCCGTCGGGACTCCAACACCGGGGAGCTGTTTTTT
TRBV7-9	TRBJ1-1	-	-	CASSPGHGNTEAFF	TGTGCCAGCAGCCCGGGACACGGGAACACTGAAGCTTTCTTT
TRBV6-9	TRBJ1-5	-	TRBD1	CAIGQQGATLSNQPQHF	TGTGCCATCGGGCAGCAGGGGGCAACTTTGAGCAATCAGCCCCAGCATTTT
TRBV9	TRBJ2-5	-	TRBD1	CASSVDLGTGTQETQYF	TGTGCCAGCAGCGTAGATCTAGGGACAGGCACCCAAGAGACCCAGTACTTC
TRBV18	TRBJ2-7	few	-	CASSPGDEQYF	TGTGCCAGCTCACCGGGGGACGAGCAGTACTTC
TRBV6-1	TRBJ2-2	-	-	CASSEFTSAGELFF	TGTGCCAGCAGTGAATTCACTTCCGCCGGGGAGCTGTTTTTT
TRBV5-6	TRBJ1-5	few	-	CASSLGGGNQPQHF	TGTGCCAGCAGCTTGGGAGGGGGGAATCAGCCCCAGCATTTT
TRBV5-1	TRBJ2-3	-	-	CASSLAPETTDTQYF	TGCGCCAGCAGCTTGGCCCCAGAGACCACAGATACGCAGTATTTT
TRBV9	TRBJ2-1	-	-	CASSVSGTVGEQFF	TGTGCCAGCAGCGTGTCGGGAACAGTCGGTGAGCAGTTCTTC
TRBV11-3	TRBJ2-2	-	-	CASSLSRGNTGELFF	TGTGCCAGCAGCTTAAGCAGGGGGAACACCGGGGAGCTGTTTTTT
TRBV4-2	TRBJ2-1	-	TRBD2	CASSQEGLEGGPHDNEQFF	TGTGCCAGCAGCCAAGAAGGATTGGAGGGAGGGCCTCACGACAATGAGCAGTTCTTC
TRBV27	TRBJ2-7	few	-	CASSYQSGIYYEQYF	TGTGCCAGCAGTTACCAATCCGGGATTTACTACGAGCAGTACTTC
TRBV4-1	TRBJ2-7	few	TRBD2	CASSQPGRSYEQYF	TGCGCCAGCAGCCAACCCGGGAGGTCCTACGAGCAGTACTTC
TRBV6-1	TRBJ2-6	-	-	CASSLRESGANVLTF	TGTGCCAGCAGTCTTAGGGAATCTGGGGCCAACGTCCTGACTTTC
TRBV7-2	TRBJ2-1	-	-	CASSLLGTSSYNEQFF	TGTGCCAGCAGCTTACTCGGGACGAGCTCCTACAATGAGCAGTTCTTC
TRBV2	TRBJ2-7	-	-	CASSEQGLSYEQYF	TGTGCCAGCAGTGAACAGGGACTCTCCTACGAGCAGTACTTC
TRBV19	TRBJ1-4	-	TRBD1	CASSISGGDEKLFF	TGTGCCAGTAGTATATCAGGGGGCGACGAAAAACTGTTTTTT
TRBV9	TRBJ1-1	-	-	CASSTSLPNTEAFF	TGTGCCAGCAGCACATCGCTCCCGAACACTGAAGCTTTCTTT
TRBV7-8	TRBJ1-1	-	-	CASSLTGNTEAFF	TGTGCCAGCAGCTTGACAGGCAACACTGAAGCTTTCTTT
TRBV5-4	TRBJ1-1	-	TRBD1	CASSSGQARKNTEAFF	TGTGCCAGCAGCTCCGGACAGGCCAGAAAGAACACTGAAGCTTTCTTT
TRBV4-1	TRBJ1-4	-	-	CASRRGANNEKLFF	TGCGCCAGCAGGAGGGGGGCCAATAATGAAAAACTGTTTTTT
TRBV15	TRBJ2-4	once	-	CATSRDWGKNIQYF	TGTGCCACCAGCAGAGACTGGGGGAAAAACATTCAGTACTTC
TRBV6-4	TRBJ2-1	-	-	CASSGAHPYPVF	TGTGCCAGCAGTGGGGCTCACCCCTACCCAGTCTTC